The 5 T cell receptor beta chains given below trace back to one sample, sequenced in a study of T cells in Graves' hyperthyroidism and ophthalmopathy. Amplification of TCR beta CDR3 regions was performed using RNA transcripts as template. In the first-round RT-PCR of the TCR CDR3, the HTBI primer set was used. Using its own MiXCR run on the multiplex PCR reads, TCRdb lists one record per CDR3 protein. The sample lists under 350,000 distinct CDR3 sequences, roughly 23% occurring once. Material: blood. The receptors shown here come from a woman aged 50 to 65 with Graves' hyperthyroidism.

There are many counts of this clonotype. The rearrangement uses TRBV11-3 and TRBJ1-2; the D gene is possibly TRBD1 (5 bases). This CDR3 comprises 17 residues. V lost 2 bases to trimming and J lost 0 bases, with 16 bases between them. The germline V gene has CDR1 SGHNT and CDR2 YENEEA. The DNA for the CDR3 is TGTGCCAGCAGCTTACGGGAGGGGTTCGGAGCTAACTATGGCTACACCTTC. Translating gives CASSLREGFGANYGYTF. Looking up the rest from reference TRBV11-3 and TRBJ1-2 gives the full variable domain: EAGVVQSPRYKIIEKKQPVAFWCNPISGHNTLYWYLQNLGQGPELLIRYENEEAVDDSQLPKDRFSAERLKGVDSTLKIQPAELGDSAVYLCASSLREGFGANYGYTFGSGTRLTVV.

This clonotype appeared a few times. The chain combines TRBV19 with TRBJ2-3, with D perhaps matching TRBD1 (5 bases). The CDR3 has 15 residues. V lost 4 bases, J lost 3 bases, and 14 bases lay in between. CDR1 LNHDA and CDR2 SQIVND come from the germline V gene (reference sequence). The DNA of the CDR3 is TGTGCCAGTAGTACCGATGTGGCAGGGACAGATACGCAGTATTTT. It specifies CASSTDVAGTDTQYF.

The V call is TRBV9, the J call TRBJ2-1; 9 bases are shared with TRBD2. The germline gives CDR1 SGDLS, CDR2 YYNGEE. This CDR3 contains 16 residues. V lost 4 bases and J lost 10; bases outside the gene matches: 15. The CDR3 sequence is CASSPRGREGLGEQFF. CDR3 in DNA: TGTGCCAGCAGCCCGAGGGGGCGGGAGGGCCTGGGGGAGCAGTTCTTC. Using reference TRBV9 and TRBJ2-1 for the parts outside the CDR3, the full variable domain is DSGVTQTPKHLITATGQRVTLRCSPRSGDLSVYWYQQSLDQGLQFLIQYYNGEERAKGNILERFSAQQFPDLHSELNLSSLELGDSALYFCASSPRGREGLGEQFFGPGTRLTVL.

The rearrangement uses TRBV4-1 and TRBJ1-4; D remains ambiguous. V lost 0 bases and J lost 4, with 12 bases in between. The CDR3 runs to 16 residues. CDR1 is MGHRA and CDR2 is YSYEKL in the germline V gene. DNA for the CDR3: TGCGCCAGCAGCCAAGATCCCAGCCCTTTTAATGAAAAACTGTTTTTT. It yields the protein CASSQDPSPFNEKLFF.

The table lists this clonotype with a few counts. The junction differs from germline at one of its ends, possibly a read error. The rearrangement uses TRBV12-3 or TRBV12-4 and TRBJ1-4; a weak D match, TRBD1 (5 bases). The CDR3 has 14 amino acids. In DNA, the CDR3 is TGTGCCAGCAGTTTATCAGGGTCTAATGAAAAACTGTCTTTT. This sequence encodes CASSLSGSNEKLSF.